This TCR beta chain was identified in a study of T cell responses to AZD1222 COVID-19 vaccine. Findings of the study overall: The number of AZD1222 recipients seropositive at baseline was only five or six.

A note on this clone: Antigen unknown.

Trimming took 7 bases from V and 4 from J; bases not matched to a gene: 6. The CDR3 sequence is 13 residues long. Per the germline V gene, CDR1 is SQVTM and CDR2 is ANQGSEA. Produced via immunoSEQ multiplex PCR; TCRdb's table is partial and in-frame only. Among about 170,000 clones listed, 85% to 90% were seen once. V usage is TRBV29-1 and J usage is TRBJ2-5, with TRBD2 matching 10 bases. The receptor was isolated from an adult in good health. Sample: peripheral blood, taken on day 0 of AZD1222 vaccination. The CDR3 bases are TGCAGCGGAGCGGGAGGGGTGGCAGAGACCCAGTACTTC. This sequence encodes CSGAGGVAETQYF.